The source of this T cell receptor beta chain is a study of blood T cells in healthy people across ages. Of note for this clonotype: What it recognizes is unknown.

Trimming took off 4 bases at V and 1 base at J, with 7 bases between the two ends. Per the germline V gene, CDR1 is SNHLY and CDR2 is FYNNEI. CDR3 length: 13 residues. Study-level results: Diversity estimates from one million T cells were considered underestimates.

A sample-barcoded 5' primer and a J-beta primer mix were used in a second PCR of roughly 7 to 12 cycles. Every sample returned 2.5 million or more CDR3-containing paired-end reads. MiXCR, applied by TCRdb to the 5' RACE reads, yields one record per CDR3 protein. Counted here are about 590,000 distinct CDR3 sequences, about 30% occurring once; the ten biggest clones make up around 16%. Sequencing used blood. The gene calls are TRBV2 and TRBJ1-1, with no clear D. The clonotype originates from a woman older than 75 in good health. CDR3 sequence reads: CASSGMENTEAFF. CDR3 DNA: TGTGCCAGCAGTGGCATGGAGAACACTGAAGCTTTCTTT.